This T cell receptor (beta chain) derives from a study of cytotoxic CD8 clonotypes in ibrutinib-treated CLL. Profiling relied on immunoSEQ multiplex PCR, and the TCRdb table lists in-frame clones only, not all of them. The table has about 120,000 clones, approximately 58% seen once. Overall study results and limits: Elevated clonality accompanied ibrutinib response, with a return toward baseline values at progression. Sampling times, which were not matched between the groups, differed between sustained-remission patients and progressing patients. Patients showed higher baseline clonality than age-matched healthy donors, and it tracked circulating CD8+ T-cell counts.

Germline CDR1 and CDR2: SGHNT and YENEEA. V dropped 4 bases and J dropped 6 bases, with 10 bases sitting between them. The CDR3 is made up of 13 amino acids. The sample holds one count of this clone. Its specificity is unknown. The chain uses TRBV11-3 and TRBJ2-1, with D unclear. The source is a human donor with chronic lymphocytic leukemia. The sample here was PBMCs, taken after 24 months of ibrutinib treatment. CDR3 in amino acids: CASSSAEFNEQFF. The CDR3 DNA is TGTGCCAGCAGCTCGGCGGAGTTCAATGAGCAGTTCTTC.